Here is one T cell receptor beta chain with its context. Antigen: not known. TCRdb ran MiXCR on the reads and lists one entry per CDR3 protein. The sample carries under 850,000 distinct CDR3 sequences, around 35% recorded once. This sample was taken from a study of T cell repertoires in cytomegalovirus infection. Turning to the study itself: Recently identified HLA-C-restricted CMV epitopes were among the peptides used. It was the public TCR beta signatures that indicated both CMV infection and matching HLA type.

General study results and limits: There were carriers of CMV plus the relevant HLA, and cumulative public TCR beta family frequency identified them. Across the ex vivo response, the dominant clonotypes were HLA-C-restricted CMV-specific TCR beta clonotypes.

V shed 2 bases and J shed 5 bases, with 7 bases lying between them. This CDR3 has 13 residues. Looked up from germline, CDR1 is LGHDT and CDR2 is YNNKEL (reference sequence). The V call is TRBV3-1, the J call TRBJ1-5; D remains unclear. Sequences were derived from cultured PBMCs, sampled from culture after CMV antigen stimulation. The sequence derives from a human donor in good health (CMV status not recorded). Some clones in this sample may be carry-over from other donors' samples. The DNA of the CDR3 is TGTGCCAGCAGCCAATTCTGGGATCAGCCCCAGCATTTT. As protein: CASSQFWDQPQHF.